This T cell receptor beta chain was captured in a study of T cell responses to AZD1222 COVID-19 vaccine. Study-level results: Recipients of AZD1222 seropositive at baseline numbered only 6 or 7. White British people made up most donors, females outnumbered males, and clonal diversity was possibly underestimated.

Comments on this clone: The antigen is unknown.

Method: immunoSEQ multiplex PCR; TCRdb's copy keeps in-frame clones and lacks some. This sample has about 75,000 clones; around 89% occur once, and the top ten carry about a tenth. This CDR3 spans 13 amino acids. Deletions cut 6 bases from V and 4 bases from J, with 12 bases between. Germline CDR1 reads MNHEY; CDR2 reads SMNVEV (reference sequence). V gene TRBV27 combines with J gene TRBJ1-2, with D uncertain. The material sequenced was peripheral blood, taken 28 days after the second dose of the MenACWY control vaccine. The clonotype originates from an adult who received the MenACWY meningococcal vaccine as a control. For the CDR3, the DNA is TGTGCCAGCAGACCATCGAGGGTCTATGGCTACACCTTC. Translated, it gives CASRPSRVYGYTF.